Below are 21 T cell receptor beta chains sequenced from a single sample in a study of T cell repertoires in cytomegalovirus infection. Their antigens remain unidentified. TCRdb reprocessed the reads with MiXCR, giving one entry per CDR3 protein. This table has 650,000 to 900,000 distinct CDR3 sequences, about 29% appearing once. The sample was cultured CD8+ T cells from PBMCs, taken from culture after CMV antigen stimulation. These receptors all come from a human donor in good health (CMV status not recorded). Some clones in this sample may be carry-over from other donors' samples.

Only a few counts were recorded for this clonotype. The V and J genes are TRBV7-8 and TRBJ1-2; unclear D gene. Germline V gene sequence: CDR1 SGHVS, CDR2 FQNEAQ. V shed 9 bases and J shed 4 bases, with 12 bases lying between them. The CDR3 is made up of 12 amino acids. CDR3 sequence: CASFEAPYGYTF. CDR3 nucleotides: TGTGCCAGTTTCGAGGCCCCCTATGGCTACACCTTC.

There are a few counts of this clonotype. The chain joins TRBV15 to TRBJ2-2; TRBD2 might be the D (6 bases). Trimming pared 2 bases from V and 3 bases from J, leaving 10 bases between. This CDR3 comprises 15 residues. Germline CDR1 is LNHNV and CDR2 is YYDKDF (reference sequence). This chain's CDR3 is CATSRTGGHTGELFF. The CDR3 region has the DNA TGTGCCACCAGCAGAACCGGGGGACACACCGGGGAGCTGTTTTTT.

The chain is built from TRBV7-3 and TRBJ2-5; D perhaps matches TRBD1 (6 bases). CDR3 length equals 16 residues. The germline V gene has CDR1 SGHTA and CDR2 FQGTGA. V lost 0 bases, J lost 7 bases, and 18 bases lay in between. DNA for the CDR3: TGTGCCAGCAGCTTAACGAAGAGGGGAATGACAGGGACCCAGTACTTC. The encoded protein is CASSLTKRGMTGTQYF. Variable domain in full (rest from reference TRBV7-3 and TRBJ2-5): GAGVSQTPSNKVTEKGKYVELRCDPISGHTALYWYRQSLGQGPEFLIYFQGTGAADDSGLPNDRFFAVRPEGSVSTLKIQRTERGDSAVYLCASSLTKRGMTGTQYFGPGTRLLVL.

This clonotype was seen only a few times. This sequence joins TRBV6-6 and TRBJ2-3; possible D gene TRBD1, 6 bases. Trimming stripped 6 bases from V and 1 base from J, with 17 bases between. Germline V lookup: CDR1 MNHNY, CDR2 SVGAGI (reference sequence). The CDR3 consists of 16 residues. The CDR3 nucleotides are TGTGCCAGCAGACCTCACACAGGGCCCGGCACAGATACGCAGTATTTT. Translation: CASRPHTGPGTDTQYF.

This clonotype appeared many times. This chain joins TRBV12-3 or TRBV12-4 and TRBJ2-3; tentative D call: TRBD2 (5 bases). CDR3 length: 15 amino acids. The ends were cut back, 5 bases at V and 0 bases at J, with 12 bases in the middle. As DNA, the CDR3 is TGTGCCAGCAGTCATGGACTGGTTAGCACAGATACGCAGTATTTT. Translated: CASSHGLVSTDTQYF.

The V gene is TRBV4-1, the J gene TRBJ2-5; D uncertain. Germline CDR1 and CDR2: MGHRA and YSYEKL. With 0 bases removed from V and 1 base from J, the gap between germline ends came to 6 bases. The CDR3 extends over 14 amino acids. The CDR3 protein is CASSQEISQETQYF. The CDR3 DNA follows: TGCGCCAGCAGCCAAGAGATTAGCCAAGAGACCCAGTACTTC.

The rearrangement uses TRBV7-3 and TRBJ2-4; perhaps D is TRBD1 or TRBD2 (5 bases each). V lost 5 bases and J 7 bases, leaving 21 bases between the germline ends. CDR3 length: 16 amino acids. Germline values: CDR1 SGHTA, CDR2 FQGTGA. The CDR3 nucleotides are TGTGCCAGCAGCCGGGGCCTGGGACCACTTGGGAACATTCAGTACTTC. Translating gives CASSRGLGPLGNIQYF.

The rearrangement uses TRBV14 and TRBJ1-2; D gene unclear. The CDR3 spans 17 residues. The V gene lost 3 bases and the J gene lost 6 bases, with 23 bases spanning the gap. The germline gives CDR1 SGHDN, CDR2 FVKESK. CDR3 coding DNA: TGTGCCAGCAGCCACGTCGGGGAAACGGGGAAAGCGAATGGCTACACCTTC. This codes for CASSHVGETGKANGYTF.

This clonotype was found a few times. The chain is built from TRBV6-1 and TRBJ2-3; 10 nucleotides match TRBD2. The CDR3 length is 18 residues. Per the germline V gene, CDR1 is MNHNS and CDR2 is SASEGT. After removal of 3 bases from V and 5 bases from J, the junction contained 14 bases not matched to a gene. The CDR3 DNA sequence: TGTGCCAGCAGTGATGGCCTAGCGGGGGCCTCTAGCGAAGATACGCAGTATTTT. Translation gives CASSDGLAGASSEDTQYF.

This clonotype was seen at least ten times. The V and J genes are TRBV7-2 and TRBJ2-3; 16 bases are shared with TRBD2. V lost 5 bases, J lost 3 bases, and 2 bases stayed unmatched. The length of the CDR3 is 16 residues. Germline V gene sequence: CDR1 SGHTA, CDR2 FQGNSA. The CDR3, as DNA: TGTGCCAGCAGCCTGGGACTAGCGGGGGGGACAGATACGCAGTATTTT. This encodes CASSLGLAGGTDTQYF.

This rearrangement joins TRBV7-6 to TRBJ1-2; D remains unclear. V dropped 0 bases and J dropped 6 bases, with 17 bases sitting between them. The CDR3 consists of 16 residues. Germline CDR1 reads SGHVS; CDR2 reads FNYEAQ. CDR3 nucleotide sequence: TGTGCCAGCAGCTTAGCCCCCCGCAGGAGGTCCGATGGCTACACCTTC. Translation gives CASSLAPRRRSDGYTF.

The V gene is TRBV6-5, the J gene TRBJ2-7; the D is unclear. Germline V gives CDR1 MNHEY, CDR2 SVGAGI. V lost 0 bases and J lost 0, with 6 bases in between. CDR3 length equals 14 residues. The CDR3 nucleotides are TGTGCCAGCAGTTACTCGGCAGCCTCCTACGAGCAGTACTTC. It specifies CASSYSAASYEQYF.

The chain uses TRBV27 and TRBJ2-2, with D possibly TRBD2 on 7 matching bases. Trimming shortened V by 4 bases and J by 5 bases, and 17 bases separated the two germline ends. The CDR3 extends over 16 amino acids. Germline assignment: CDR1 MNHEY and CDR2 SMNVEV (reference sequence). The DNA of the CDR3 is TGTGCCAGCAGTTCCCCGTCGGGGGGCCGGACCGGGGAGCTGTTTTTT. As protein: CASSSPSGGRTGELFF.

This CDR3 reads CASSQDRVAGYGYTF. CDR3 in DNA: TGCGCCAGCAGCCAAGACAGGGTGGCGGGCTATGGCTACACCTTC. The rearrangement joins TRBV4-1 to TRBJ1-2; tentative D call: TRBD1 (5 bases). Between the trimmed V and J ends, which lost 0 bases and 4 bases, there was a span of 12 bases. Per the germline V gene, CDR1 is MGHRA and CDR2 is YSYEKL. The CDR3 has 15 amino acids.

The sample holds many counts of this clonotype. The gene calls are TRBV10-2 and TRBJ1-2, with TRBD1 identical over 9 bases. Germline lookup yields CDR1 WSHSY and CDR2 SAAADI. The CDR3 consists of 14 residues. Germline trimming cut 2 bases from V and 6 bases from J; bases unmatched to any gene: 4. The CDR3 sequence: CASSENRGRNGYTF. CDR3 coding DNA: TGCGCCAGCAGTGAGAACAGGGGGCGGAATGGCTACACCTTC.

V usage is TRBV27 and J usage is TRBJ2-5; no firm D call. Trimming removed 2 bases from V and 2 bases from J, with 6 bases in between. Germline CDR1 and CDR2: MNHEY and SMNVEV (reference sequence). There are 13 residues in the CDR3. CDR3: CASSLVEQETQYF. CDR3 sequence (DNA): TGTGCCAGCAGTTTAGTCGAGCAAGAGACCCAGTACTTC.

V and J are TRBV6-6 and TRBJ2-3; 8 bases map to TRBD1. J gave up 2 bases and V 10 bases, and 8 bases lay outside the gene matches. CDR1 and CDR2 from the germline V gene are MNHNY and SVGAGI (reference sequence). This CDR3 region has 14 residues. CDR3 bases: TGTGCCAATATTCAGGGGGCTTTCACAGATACGCAGTATTTT. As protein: CANIQGAFTDTQYF.

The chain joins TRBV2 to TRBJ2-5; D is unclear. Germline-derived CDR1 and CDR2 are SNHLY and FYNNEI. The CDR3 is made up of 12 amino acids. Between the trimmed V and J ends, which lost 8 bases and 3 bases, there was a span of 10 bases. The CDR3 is CASLVTKETQYF. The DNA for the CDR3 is TGTGCCAGCCTTGTAACCAAAGAGACCCAGTACTTC.

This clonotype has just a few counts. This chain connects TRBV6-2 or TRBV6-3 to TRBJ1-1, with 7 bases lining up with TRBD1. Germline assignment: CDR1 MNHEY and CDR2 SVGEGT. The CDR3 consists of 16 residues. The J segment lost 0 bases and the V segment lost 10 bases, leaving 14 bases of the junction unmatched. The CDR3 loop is CANRPPTGAMNTEAFF. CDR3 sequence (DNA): TGTGCCAACAGGCCCCCTACAGGGGCGATGAACACTGAAGCTTTCTTT.

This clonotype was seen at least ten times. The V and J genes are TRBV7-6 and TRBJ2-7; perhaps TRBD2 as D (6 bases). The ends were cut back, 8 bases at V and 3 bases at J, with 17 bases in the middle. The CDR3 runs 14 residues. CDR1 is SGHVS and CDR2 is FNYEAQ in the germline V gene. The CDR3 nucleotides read TGTGCCAGCCGGCAAAACGGGGGAATCTACGAGCAGTACTTC. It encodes CASRQNGGIYEQYF.

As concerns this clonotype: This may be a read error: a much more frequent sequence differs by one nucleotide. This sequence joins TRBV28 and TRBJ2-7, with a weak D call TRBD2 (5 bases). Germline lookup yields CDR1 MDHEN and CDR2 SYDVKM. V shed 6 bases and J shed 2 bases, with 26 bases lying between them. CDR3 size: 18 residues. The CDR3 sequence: CASSKPVPRALLAYEQYV. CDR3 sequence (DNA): TGTGCCAGCAGCAAACCCGTCCCGAGGGCACTTCTGGCCTACGAGCAGTACGTC.